The clone carrying this T cell receptor beta chain was counted between two and nine times. TCRdb reprocessed the RACE reads via MiXCR and lists one record per CDR3 protein. The sample shows under 450,000 distinct CDR3 sequences, about 4.4% of them seen only once. Time point given: patch test 1, 2 weeks after DPC sensitization. Noted treatment: therapeutic diphenylcyclopropenone sensitization with weekly scalp DPC. This entry comes from a study of human T cells and chemical hapten exposure. The germline V and J ends were trimmed by 0 bases and 5 bases, with 13 bases remaining between them. Germline V lookup: CDR1 SGHTA, CDR2 FQGNSA. There are 15 residues in the CDR3.

The TCR comes from a woman in her 50s with alopecia areata. Some clones in this sample may be carry-over from other donors' samples. V gene TRBV7-2 combines with J gene TRBJ2-5, with D possibly being TRBD1 (6 bases). The sample was whole blood, taken in connection with sensitization to the hapten diphenylcyclopropenone (DPC). The DNA for the CDR3 is TGTGCCAGCAGCTTAGCACAGGGAGTCGGTGAGACCCAGTACTTC. Its protein is CASSLAQGVGETQYF.